This T cell receptor (beta chain) was identified in a study of glioma-infiltrating T cells after dendritic cell vaccination. Time point indicated: after dendritic cell vaccination, including at tumor progression/relapse. As to this clone: Additional DNA sequences in this sample encode the identical CDR3.

The method was immunoSEQ multiplex PCR; TCRdb's version includes in-frame clones alone and lacks a portion of them. The sample lists 100,000 or so clones, 90% seen once, with 2.7% in the top ten. The sequence came from a human donor with glioblastoma. Sequencing used blood, obtained after dendritic cell vaccination.

This chain's CDR3 is CASSLGQSQETQYF. The CDR3 DNA follows: TGCGCCAGCAGCTTGGGACAGTCCCAAGAGACCCAGTACTTC. The chain employs TRBV5-1 and TRBJ2-5, with D perhaps matching TRBD1 (5 bases). Germline V CDR1 and CDR2: SGHRS, YFSETQ. V was shortened by 0 bases and J by 1 base, with 7 bases between the two germline ends. The CDR3 runs to 14 residues.